The 5 T cell receptor beta chains given below trace back to one sample, sequenced in a study of T-cell memory formation after mild COVID-19. In TCRdb, the 5' RACE reads were re-called with MiXCR into one record per CDR3 protein. The sample lists 350,000 to 400,000 distinct CDR3 sequences; approximately 15% were seen once. Sequences were obtained from PBMCs or a T cell subset sorted from them (not recorded which). The receptors stem from a man between 18 and 29 years old who had mild COVID-19 (a few samples of this study predate the infection). Cell type and time point are not known.

This clonotype was found a few times. The V gene is TRBV4-3, the J gene TRBJ2-3; tentatively, D is TRBD2 (5 bases). Trimming shortened V by 1 base and J by 13 bases, and 15 bases separated the two germline ends. Germline V gene sequence: CDR1 LGHNA, CDR2 YSLEER. The CDR3 is made up of 13 amino acids. CDR3 bases: TGCGCCAGCAGCCAAGCCCCGGACTCCCAAAAGTATTTT. Translation gives CASSQAPDSQKYF.

This clonotype turned up a few times. This rearrangement joins TRBV7-6 to TRBJ2-1; 7 bases line up with TRBD2. The junction had 8 bases not matched to a gene; V was cut back by 5 bases and J by 4 bases. The CDR3 runs 15 residues. CDR1 and CDR2 from the germline V gene are SGHVS and FNYEAQ. The CDR3 nucleotides read TGTGCCAGCAGCCAGCGCTACGGGAGGTACAATGAGCAGTTCTTC. Translating it yields CASSQRYGRYNEQFF.

The chain has TRBV5-1 and TRBJ1-1; D gene uncertain. CDR3 size: 15 residues. V lost 0 bases and J 1 base, leaving 10 bases between the germline ends. CDR1 and CDR2 from the germline V gene are SGHRS and YFSETQ. The CDR3 protein is CASSLGLLENTEAFF. Here the CDR3 DNA reads TGCGCCAGCAGCTTGGGGCTACTAGAGAACACTGAAGCTTTCTTT.

The chain joins TRBV6-5 to TRBJ2-7, with TRBD1 identical over 8 bases. In germline, CDR1 is MNHEY, CDR2 SVGAGI. This CDR3 has 15 residues. With 9 bases clipped from V and 4 bases from J, the junction kept 14 bases outside the gene matches. The CDR3 reads CASRQGRHEEYEQYF. CDR3 bases: TGTGCCAGTCGACAGGGGCGTCACGAAGAATACGAGCAGTACTTC.

This clonotype was counted a few times. This chain joins TRBV6-6 and TRBJ2-5, with TRBD2 identical over 12 bases. V shed 6 bases and J 5 bases; nucleotides not matched to a gene: 7. CDR1 and CDR2 (germline): MNHNY, SVGAGI (reference sequence). The CDR3 runs to 15 residues. The CDR3 protein is CASSRQLAGGETQYF. As DNA, the CDR3 is TGTGCCAGCAGCCGACAGCTAGCGGGGGGGGAGACCCAGTACTTC.